This T cell receptor beta chain was identified in a study of shared clonotypes between healthy human individuals. Trimming took 2 bases from V and 10 from J, leaving 18 bases between them. The CDR3 is 15 amino acids. Germline V gene lookup returns CDR1 GTSNPN and CDR2 SVGIG (reference sequence). Method: immunoSEQ multiplex PCR; TCRdb's copy keeps in-frame clones and lacks some. The table has around 2,000,000 clones, 90% to 95% seen once. The material sequenced was naive CD4+ T cells sorted from blood. Specified subset: CD45RA+ positively selected. This sequence joins TRBV30 and TRBJ1-6; D gene ambiguous. The receptor was isolated from a man aged 18 to 35 in good health. CDR3 sequence (DNA): TGTGCCTGGAGTTCTCGTGGCACTTTGAGGTCACCCCTCCACTTT. Protein: CAWSSRGTLRSPLHF.